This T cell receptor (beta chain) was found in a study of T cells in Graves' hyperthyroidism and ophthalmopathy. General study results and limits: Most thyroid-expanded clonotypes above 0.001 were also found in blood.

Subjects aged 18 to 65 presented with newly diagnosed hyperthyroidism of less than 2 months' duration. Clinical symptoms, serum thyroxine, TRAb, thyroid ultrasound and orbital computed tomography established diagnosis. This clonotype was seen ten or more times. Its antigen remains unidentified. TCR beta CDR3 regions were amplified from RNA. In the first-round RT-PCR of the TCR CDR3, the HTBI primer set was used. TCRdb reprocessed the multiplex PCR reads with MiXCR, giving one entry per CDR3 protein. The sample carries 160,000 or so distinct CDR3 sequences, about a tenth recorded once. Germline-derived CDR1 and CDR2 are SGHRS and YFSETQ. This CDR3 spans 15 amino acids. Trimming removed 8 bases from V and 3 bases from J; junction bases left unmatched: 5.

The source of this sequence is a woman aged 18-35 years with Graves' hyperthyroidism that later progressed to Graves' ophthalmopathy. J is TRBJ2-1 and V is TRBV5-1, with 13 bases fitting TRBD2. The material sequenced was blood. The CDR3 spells CASTTSGRNYNEQFF. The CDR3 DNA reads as TGCGCCAGTACGACTAGCGGGAGGAACTACAATGAGCAGTTCTTC.